This is a list of T cell receptor beta chains from one sample in a study of post-analysis software for immune sequencing data. TCRdb re-called the PCR reads through MiXCR, storing one row per CDR3 protein. This sample yields about 540,000 distinct CDR3 sequences, of which about a third are seen a single time; 4.5% to 7.5% belongs to the top ten. The source material was blood. The receptors stem from a girl aged 2 to 17 with multiple sclerosis. Both conserved end residues are part of each CDR3. The order of the fields is clone size, V gene, J gene, D gene, CDR3 DNA, CDR3 protein. The D gene is left open where the match is weak. For some rows the clone size is stated as once, few or many, or as a class when expanded; others skip it.

few	TRBV11-2	TRBJ2-2	NA	TGTGCCAGCAGCTTACATGGTGGAACGAACACCGGGGAGCTGTTTTTT	CASSLHGGTNTGELFF
NA	TRBV5-1	TRBJ2-1	TRBD2	TGCGCCAGCAGCCCCGGACTAGCGGGGGGGAGGGACAATGAGCAGTTCTTC	CASSPGLAGGRDNEQFF
NA	TRBV25-1	TRBJ2-7	NA	TGTGCCAGCACCGGAGGGGGGGCCGACTCCTACGAGCAGTACTTC	CASTGGGADSYEQYF
few	TRBV5-1	TRBJ1-2	NA	TGCGCCAGCAGCTTGCGGCCCGGGCGGGCGCCTGCGATCGGCTATGGCTACACCTTC	CASSLRPGRAPAIGYGYTF
NA	TRBV6-5	TRBJ2-6	TRBD1	TGTGCCAGCAGTTACGGAACGGCAGGGGGCTCTGGGGCCAACGTCCTGACTTTC	CASSYGTAGGSGANVLTF
NA	TRBV7-3	TRBJ2-1	TRBD2	TGTGCCAGCAGCTTAAGGGGCCCGGGGGGTATCGATGAGCAGTTCTTC	CASSLRGPGGIDEQFF
NA	TRBV20-1	TRBJ2-3	TRBD2	TGCAGCCAGGGTGGAGCGGGGGGAAACACAGATACGCAGTATTTT	CSQGGAGGNTDTQYF
NA	TRBV4-1	TRBJ1-2	NA	TGCGCCAGCAGCCAACCTCGATCCGGGGACTATGGCTACACCTTC	CASSQPRSGDYGYTF
NA	TRBV6-1	TRBJ1-3	NA	TGTGCCGCGACCCCTTGGCCTGGAAACACCATATATTTT	CAATPWPGNTIYF
few	TRBV5-1	TRBJ2-3	NA	TGCGCCAGCAGCCTAACCGTAGATACGCAGTATTTT	CASSLTVDTQYF
few	TRBV29-1	TRBJ2-7	NA	TGCAGCGTTGATCATGCGGCAGGGGATAACTACGAGCAGTACTTC	CSVDHAAGDNYEQYF
NA	TRBV29-1	TRBJ1-2	TRBD1	TGCAGCGTTGAAGACAGGGGGGACTATGGCTACACCTTC	CSVEDRGDYGYTF
NA	TRBV7-3	TRBJ1-2	TRBD1	TGTGCCAGCAGCGCAGGGACAGGAGGGGCATATGGCTACACCTTC	CASSAGTGGAYGYTF
few	TRBV20-1	TRBJ2-3	TRBD2	TGCAGTGCTACCCGGACTAGCGGGGGCGGCACAGATACGCAGTATTTT	CSATRTSGGGTDTQYF
NA	TRBV27	TRBJ1-5	NA	TGTGCCAGCAGTTTATCCTCGGCTGAGCAGCCCCAGCATTTT	CASSLSSAEQPQHF
NA	TRBV14	TRBJ2-7	NA	TGTGCCAGCAGCCCCAGGCGAGCGAGGTCCTACGAGCAGTACTTC	CASSPRRARSYEQYF
few	TRBV7-2	TRBJ2-4	NA	TGTGCCAGCAGCTTACGGACAGTAAACATTCAGTACTTC	CASSLRTVNIQYF
once	TRBV7-6	TRBJ1-1	TRBD1	TGTGCCAGCAGCTTAGGGACAGGGGCTTCGAACACTGAAGCTTTCTTT	CASSLGTGASNTEAFF
few	TRBV10-3	TRBJ1-2	NA	TGTGCCATCAGTGAAGGACGGGCCTATGGCTACACCTTC	CAISEGRAYGYTF
few	TRBV5-1	TRBJ2-1	TRBD2	TGCGCCAGCAGCTTGAGGGCGGGGGGGCAATCCTACAATGAGCAGTTCTTC	CASSLRAGGQSYNEQFF
NA	TRBV20-1	TRBJ2-5	NA	TGCAGAGCCAACCTAGGACAGCTACAAGAGACCCAGTACTTC	CRANLGQLQETQYF
NA	TRBV7-9	TRBJ2-1	NA	TGTGCCAGCAGCTCATCGGACCCGGCGCTTGGTTCGTTCTTC	CASSSSDPALGSFF
NA	TRBV6-5	TRBJ1-1	NA	TGTGCCAGCAGATCCGAAATCGAGACTGAAGCTTTCTTT	CASRSEIETEAFF
few	TRBV4-1	TRBJ2-5	NA	TGCGCCAGCAGCCACACAGGGAACCAAGAGACCCAGTACTTC	CASSHTGNQETQYF
NA	TRBV11-2	TRBJ1-2	NA	TGTGCCAGCAGCTTAGTGCCAGGATATGACTACACCTTC	CASSLVPGYDYTF
NA	TRBV28	TRBJ2-5	NA	TGTGCCAGCCTAATGGGGGGGCGCGGGGAGACCCAGTACTTC	CASLMGGRGETQYF
NA	TRBV5-5	TRBJ2-7	TRBD2	TGTGCCAGCAGCTTGGCCCCAGCGGGGGGCGGCGAGCAGTACTTC	CASSLAPAGGGEQYF
many	TRBV5-6	TRBJ1-2	TRBD1	TGTGCCAGCAGCCCAGGGGACAGTGGCTACACCTTC	CASSPGDSGYTF
few	TRBV5-6	TRBJ2-1	TRBD2	TGTGCCAGCTTCAGACGGACTAGCGGAAGCTCCTACAATGAGCAGTTCTTC	CASFRRTSGSSYNEQFF
NA	TRBV15	TRBJ2-5	TRBD1	TGTGCCACCAGCAACCGACAGGGGTGGAATGAGCAGTACTTC	CATSNRQGWNEQYF
NA	TRBV20-1	TRBJ1-1	NA	TGCAGTGCCGTCCATCCGGGGGGACCGGGCACTGAAGCTTTCTTT	CSAVHPGGPGTEAFF
NA	TRBV10-3	TRBJ1-5	TRBD1	TGTGCCATCAGTGCCTATCAGGGGGCTGATCAGCCCCAGCATTTT	CAISAYQGADQPQHF
few	TRBV11-2	TRBJ2-5	NA	TGTGCCAGCAGCTCCCCCAGCGTTATAGGAGCGCTACAAGAGACCCAGTACTTC	CASSSPSVIGALQETQYF
few	TRBV5-1	TRBJ2-1	NA	TGCGCCAGCAGCTTGAAGGTGGGCAGGTTAAGCTCCTACAATGAGCAGTTCTTC	CASSLKVGRLSSYNEQFF
once	TRBV15	TRBJ1-5	TRBD1	TGTGCCACCGGAATGGACAGGGGGCCGAGACAGCCCCAGCATTTT	CATGMDRGPRQPQHF
NA	TRBV7-2	TRBJ2-5	TRBD2	TGTGCCAGCAGCTTAGGGACTAGCCCTGGGGAGACCCAGTACTTC	CASSLGTSPGETQYF
NA	TRBV7-9	TRBJ2-3	NA	TGTGCCAGCAGCTTTAAAAGGAGAACAGATACGCAGTATTTT	CASSFKRRTDTQYF
NA	TRBV6-6	TRBJ2-5	NA	TGTGCCGGCAGTTACTCGGGCCAGCACCAAGAGACCCAGTACTTC	CAGSYSGQHQETQYF
NA	TRBV11-2	TRBJ1-2	NA	TGTGCCAGCAGCTTAGAAGTGGGAGTCTTGGCAGGGACCCGTTCAGCTGGCTACACCTTC	CASSLEVGVLAGTRSAGYTF
NA	TRBV29-1	TRBJ2-2	TRBD2	TGCAGCGGAGCGGGGGGGAACACCGGGGAGCTGTTTTTT	CSGAGGNTGELFF
NA	TRBV20-1	TRBJ2-5	NA	TGCAGTGCTAGGGGAGAAGTTAAGGAGACCCAGTACTTC	CSARGEVKETQYF
NA	TRBV11-2	TRBJ2-1	TRBD2	TGTGCCAGCAGCTTACTCGGGACTAGCGGGGGCCGCCTATACAATGAGCAGTTCTTC	CASSLLGTSGGRLYNEQFF
NA	TRBV6-2/TRBV6-3	TRBJ1-4	NA	TGTGCCAGCAGACTGTCGGAGGGCTCAACTAATGAAAAACTGTTTTTT	CASRLSEGSTNEKLFF
NA	TRBV20-1	TRBJ2-1	NA	TGCAGTGCTAGTTCCCCCAATGAGCAGTTCTTC	CSASSPNEQFF
many	TRBV5-1	TRBJ2-5	NA	TGCGCCAGCAGCCCGTACCAAGAGACCCAGTACTTC	CASSPYQETQYF
few	TRBV29-1	TRBJ1-1	NA	TGCAGCGTCGAAGACGGACGAACAACTGAAGCTTTCTTT	CSVEDGRTTEAFF
NA	TRBV5-1	TRBJ1-2	NA	TGCGCCAGCAGCTTGGAAGGGGTCCCTGGCTACACCTTC	CASSLEGVPGYTF
few	TRBV3-1	TRBJ2-7	NA	TGTGCCAGCAGCCAAGATCAGGGGCAGCAGTACTACGAGCAGTACTTC	CASSQDQGQQYYEQYF
NA	TRBV4-1	TRBJ2-7	NA	TGCGCCAGCAGCCAAGTGGAGGGCCTAGGGCACGAGCAGTACTTC	CASSQVEGLGHEQYF
few	TRBV27	TRBJ2-7	NA	TGTGCCAGCAACTCCCCGGGGGGCCGGGGGGAGCAGTACTTC	CASNSPGGRGEQYF